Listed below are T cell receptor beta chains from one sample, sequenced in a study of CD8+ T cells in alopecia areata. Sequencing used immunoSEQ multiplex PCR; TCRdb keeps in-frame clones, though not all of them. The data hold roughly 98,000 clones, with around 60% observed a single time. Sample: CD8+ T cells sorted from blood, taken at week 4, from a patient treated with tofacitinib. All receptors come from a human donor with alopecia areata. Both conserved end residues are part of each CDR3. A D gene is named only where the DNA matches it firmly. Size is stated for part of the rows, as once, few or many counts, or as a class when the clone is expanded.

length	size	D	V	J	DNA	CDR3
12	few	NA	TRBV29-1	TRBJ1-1	TGCAGCGTTGACCGAGAACCCTCGGAAGCTTTCTTT	CSVDREPSEAFF
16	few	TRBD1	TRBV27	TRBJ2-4	TGTGCCAGCAGTTTAGTGAGGACAGGGGGCGCGAACATTCAGTACTTC	CASSLVRTGGANIQYF
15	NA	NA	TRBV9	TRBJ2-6	TGTGCCAGCAGTCAGGAGTACTCTGGGGCCAACGTCCTGACTTTC	CASSQEYSGANVLTF
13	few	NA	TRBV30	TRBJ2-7	TGTGCCTGGAGTGAGGGGACAACCTACGAGCAGTACTTC	CAWSEGTTYEQYF
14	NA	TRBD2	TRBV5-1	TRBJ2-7	TGCGCCAGCAGCTGGACTAGCGGGGTGCGTGAGCAGTACTTC	CASSWTSGVREQYF
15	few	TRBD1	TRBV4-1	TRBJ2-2	TGCGCCAGCAGCCAAGCGGCAGGGGGTATCGGGGAGCTGTTTTTT	CASSQAAGGIGELFF
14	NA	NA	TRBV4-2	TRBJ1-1	TGTGCCAGCAGCCAAGGGCCCTTGGGCACTGAAGCTTTCTTT	CASSQGPLGTEAFF
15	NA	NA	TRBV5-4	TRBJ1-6	TGTGCCAGCCGACCATATGAGGGTTCTAATTCACCCCTCCACTTT	CASRPYEGSNSPLHF
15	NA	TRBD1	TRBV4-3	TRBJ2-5	TGCGCCAGCAGCCAAAGACAGGGGGATCAAGAGACCCAGTACTTC	CASSQRQGDQETQYF
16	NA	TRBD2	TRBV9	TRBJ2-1	TGTGCCAGCAGCGTAGTTTGGACTAGCGGGAGGGATGAGCAGTTCTTC	CASSVVWTSGRDEQFF
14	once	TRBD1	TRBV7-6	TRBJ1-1	TGTGCCAGCAGCGAGACAGGGTTGAACACTGAAGCTTTCTTT	CASSETGLNTEAFF
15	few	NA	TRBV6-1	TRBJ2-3	TGTGCCAGCAGTGAAGACCAGGGAAGCACAGATACGCAGTATTTT	CASSEDQGSTDTQYF
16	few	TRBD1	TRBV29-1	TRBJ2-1	TGCAGCGTTGAGGGACAGGGGTTCTTAACTATCAATGAGCAGTTCTTC	CSVEGQGFLTINEQFF
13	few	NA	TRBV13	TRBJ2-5	TGTGCCAGCAGCATCAACGGGGGAGAGACCCAGTACTTC	CASSINGGETQYF
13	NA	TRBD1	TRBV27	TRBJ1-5	TGTGCCAGCCAAGGACAGGGCAATCAGCCCCAGCATTTT	CASQGQGNQPQHF
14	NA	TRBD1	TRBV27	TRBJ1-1	TGTGCCAGCAGTTCTCGACAGGGGAATACTAAAGCTTTCTTT	CASSSRQGNTKAFF
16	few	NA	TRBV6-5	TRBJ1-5	TGTGCCAGCAGTTCCCCTGACTATCGAGGTATTCAGCCCCAGCATTTT	CASSSPDYRGIQPQHF
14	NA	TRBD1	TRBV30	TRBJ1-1	TGTGCCTGGAGCCAGCTAGGACAGGGGGAGGAAGCTTTCTTT	CAWSQLGQGEEAFF